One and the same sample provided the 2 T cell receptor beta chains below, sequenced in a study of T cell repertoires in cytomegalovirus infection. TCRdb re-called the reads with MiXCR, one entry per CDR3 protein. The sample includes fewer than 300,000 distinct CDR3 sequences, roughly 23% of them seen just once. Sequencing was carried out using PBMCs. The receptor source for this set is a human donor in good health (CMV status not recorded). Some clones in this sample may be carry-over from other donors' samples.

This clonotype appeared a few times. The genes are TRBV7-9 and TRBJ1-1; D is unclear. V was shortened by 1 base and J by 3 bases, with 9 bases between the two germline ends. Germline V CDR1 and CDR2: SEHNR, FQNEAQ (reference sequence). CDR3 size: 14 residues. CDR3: CASSLVPQDTEAFF. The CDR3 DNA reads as TGTGCCAGCAGCTTAGTTCCCCAAGACACTGAAGCTTTCTTT.

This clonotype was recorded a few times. CDR3: CASSWYRGNTEAFF. The CDR3 DNA follows: TGTGCCAGCAGTTGGTACAGGGGGAACACTGAAGCTTTCTTT. The V gene is TRBV12-3 or TRBV12-4, the J gene TRBJ1-1, with 7 bases fitting TRBD1. The CDR3 loop spans 14 amino acids. V lost 4 bases to trimming and J lost 1 base; unmatched junction nucleotides: 3.